These 27 T cell receptor beta chains came from one sample sequenced in a study of cytomegalovirus exposure and HLA in healthy donors (dated by TCRdb to 2016 to 2017). Libraries were built with the immunoSEQ multiplex PCR assay. A mixture of 60 forward primers for TCR Vbeta segments and 13 reverse primers for TCR Jbeta segments was used in the multiplex PCR. TCRdb re-hosts the immuneACCESS table, in-frame sequences only. Its copies lack some clones; in the studies checked, an unresolved V gene accounts for under half of them, and the cause for the rest is not known. The sample table holds under 200,000 clones, of which 70% to 90% were seen once. The ten biggest clones cover about a tenth of the sample. Sequences were obtained from PBMCs. These receptors originate from a man younger than 35 in good health and CMV-seropositive.

This clone appeared a few times. The chain links TRBV6-4 to TRBJ2-6; TRBD1 matches 8 bases. The J segment lost 3 bases and the V segment lost 2 bases, leaving 0 bases of the junction unmatched. The CDR3 has 15 amino acids. Germline V gene sequence: CDR1 MRHNA, CDR2 SNTAGT. The CDR3 here is CASSDTGGGANVLTF. The CDR3 bases are TGTGCCAGCAGTGACACAGGGGGTGGGGCCAACGTCCTGACTTTC.

The genes are TRBV18 and TRBJ1-1; D not resolved. This CDR3 is built from 14 residues. V dropped 1 base and J dropped 1 base, with 7 bases sitting between them. Germline V gene sequence: CDR1 KGHSH, CDR2 LQKENI. The CDR3 here is CASSPQRANTEAFF. The CDR3 DNA reads TGTGCCAGCTCACCACAGAGAGCGAACACTGAAGCTTTCTTT.

This sequence joins TRBV5-5 and TRBJ2-3, with 9 bases matching TRBD2. The germline V gene has CDR1 SGHKS and CDR2 YYEKEE (reference sequence). V trimming: 0 bases; J trimming: 2 bases; junction bases outside the gene matches: 7. This CDR3 is built from 17 residues. The chain's CDR3 is CASSLAGGGASTDTQYF. DNA for the CDR3: TGTGCCAGCAGCTTGGCCGGCGGGGGGGCCTCCACAGATACGCAGTATTTT.

The genes are TRBV6-1 and TRBJ1-2; D possibly corresponds to TRBD1 (5 bases). The CDR3 totals 12 residues. V was cut by 2 bases and J by 9 bases, with 10 bases left in between. The germline gives CDR1 MNHNS, CDR2 SASEGT. CDR3 sequence (DNA): TGTGCCAGCAGTGAAAGGGTGGACAGCTACACCTTC. Translated: CASSERVDSYTF.

The V call is TRBV4-2, the J call TRBJ1-2; TRBD1 aligns across 9 bases. The CDR3 runs 14 residues. Trimming removed 1 base from V and 4 bases from J; junction bases left unmatched: 1. From germline, CDR1 is LGHNA and CDR2 YNFKEQ. This CDR3 is CASSQGQGVYGYTF. The CDR3 region has the DNA TGTGCCAGCAGCCAAGGACAGGGGGTCTATGGCTACACCTTC.

The chain recombines TRBV9 with TRBJ2-1; D unclear. This CDR3 is built from 15 residues. Deletions cut 0 bases from V and 1 base from J, with 8 bases between. Germline V gene sequence: CDR1 SGDLS, CDR2 YYNGEE. The CDR3 protein is CASSVVETSYNEQFF. Written as DNA, the CDR3 is TGTGCCAGCAGCGTAGTTGAAACTTCCTACAATGAGCAGTTCTTC.

The rearrangement uses TRBV9 and TRBJ1-1; 8 bases align to TRBD1. V was clipped by 4 bases and J by 3 bases; unmatched bases: 8. Germline values: CDR1 SGDLS, CDR2 YYNGEE. The CDR3 totals 15 residues. CDR3 loop: CASSPDNRGYTEAFF. For the CDR3, the DNA is TGTGCCAGCAGCCCTGATAACAGGGGGTACACTGAAGCTTTCTTT.

The chain joins TRBV5-4 to TRBJ2-2; TRBD2 agrees at 15 bases. Looked up from germline, CDR1 is SGHNT and CDR2 is YYREEE (reference sequence). The ends lost 0 bases at V and 3 bases at J; junction bases unmatched: 3. This CDR3 region has 18 residues. This chain's CDR3 is CASSLGGLAGGYTGELFF. Here the CDR3 DNA reads TGTGCCAGCAGCTTGGGAGGACTAGCGGGGGGGTACACCGGGGAGCTGTTTTTT.

This clone showed up just once. The genes are TRBV6-1 and TRBJ1-1; D is unclear. The CDR3 covers 13 residues. V was trimmed by 3 bases and J by 4 bases, leaving 9 bases between them. Germline V lookup: CDR1 MNHNS, CDR2 SASEGT. CDR3 loop: CASSDSRFTEAFF. As DNA, the CDR3 is TGTGCCAGCAGTGACTCCCGGTTCACTGAAGCTTTCTTT.

The chain has TRBV10-1 and TRBJ2-1; TRBD1 matches 9 bases. Germline loops: CDR1 WNHNN, CDR2 SYGVQD (reference sequence). The J segment lost 4 bases and the V segment lost 4 bases, leaving 5 bases of the junction unmatched. CDR3 length equals 15 residues. The CDR3, as DNA: TGCGCCAGCAGTGTTGGGACAGGGCCGTACAATGAGCAGTTCTTC. Its translation is CASSVGTGPYNEQFF.

This clone came up once. The CDR3 protein is CASGPGGGGTEAFF. As DNA, the CDR3 is TGTGCCAGCGGCCCAGGAGGGGGCGGCACTGAAGCTTTCTTT. The chain carries TRBV6-5 and TRBJ1-1, with 7 bases fitting TRBD1. V dropped 8 bases and J dropped 4; count of bases not matched to a gene: 10. Germline V lookup: CDR1 MNHEY, CDR2 SVGAGI. The CDR3 covers 14 residues.

The gene calls are TRBV18 and TRBJ2-5; 7 nucleotides line up with TRBD1. J lost 5 bases, V lost 5 bases, and 11 bases had no gene match. CDR1 and CDR2 from the germline V gene are KGHSH and LQKENI. This CDR3 contains 15 residues. Written as DNA, the CDR3 is TGTGCCAGCTCAGAGCCCGAAACAGGGGACGAGACCCAGTACTTC. Protein product: CASSEPETGDETQYF.

This CDR3 reads CASSTRDSSYEQYF. The CDR3 DNA reads TGTGCCAGCAGTACCCGGGACTCATCCTACGAGCAGTACTTC. The V call is TRBV6-5, the J call TRBJ2-7; a possible D gene is TRBD2 (6 bases). The CDR3 spans 14 residues. V was shortened by 5 bases and J by 1 base, with 12 bases between the two germline ends. Per germline, CDR1 MNHEY and CDR2 SVGAGI.

The chain links TRBV18 to TRBJ1-6; the match to TRBD1 covers 7 bases. J was trimmed by 0 bases and V by 3 bases; bases with no gene match: 5. The CDR3 has 17 residues. In germline, CDR1 is KGHSH, CDR2 LQKENI. As DNA, the CDR3 is TGTGCCAGCTCACCCCTGGACAGGAGCTCCTATAATTCACCCCTCCACTTT. This sequence encodes CASSPLDRSSYNSPLHF.

This chain uses TRBV6-5 with TRBJ1-6; tentative D call: TRBD1 (6 bases). The length of the CDR3 is 13 residues. V lost 7 bases and J 7 bases, leaving 11 bases between the germline ends. Per the germline V gene, CDR1 is MNHEY and CDR2 is SVGAGI. For the CDR3, the DNA is TGTGCCAGCAAGGGGCAGGGGAATTCACCCCTCCACTTT. Its translation is CASKGQGNSPLHF.

This chain uses TRBV7-2 with TRBJ2-7; no definite D call. The germline V gene encodes CDR1 SGHTA and CDR2 FQGNSA. This CDR3 is built from 14 residues. Trimming cost V 5 bases and J 0 bases, with 11 bases left between them. The CDR3: CASSMTLSSYEQYF. The CDR3 region has the DNA TGTGCCAGCAGCATGACACTTAGCTCCTACGAGCAGTACTTC.

Turning to this clone: The junction does not match germline at one end; this may be a read error. The rearrangement joins TRBV7-9 to TRBJ1-1; D is uncertain. The CDR3 totals 12 residues. In germline, CDR1 is SEHNR, CDR2 FQNEAQ (reference sequence). This CDR3 reads CSSSLRWTEAFF. The CDR3 nucleotides read TGTTCCAGCAGCTTACGGTGGACTGAAGCTTTCTTT.

The rearrangement uses TRBV4-2 and TRBJ1-2, with 8 bases fitting TRBD1. The CDR3 length is 14 residues. Germline trimming cut 4 bases from V and 2 bases from J; bases unmatched to any gene: 3. CDR1 is LGHNA, CDR2 YNFKEQ, per germline. CDR3 bases: TGTGCCAGCAGCCGATCAGGGGGCAACTATGGCTACACCTTC. The encoded protein is CASSRSGGNYGYTF.

This clone was counted between two and nine times. The chain uses TRBV5-4 and TRBJ1-5; D is undetermined. V lost 4 bases and J lost 5, with 13 bases in between. The CDR3 sequence is 14 residues long. Germline values: CDR1 SGHNT, CDR2 YYREEE (reference sequence). The CDR3 DNA reads as TGTGCCAGCAGCCTGGCGGGGTTCGATCAGCCCCAGCATTTT. This sequence encodes CASSLAGFDQPQHF.

The chain joins TRBV27 to TRBJ1-2, with unresolved D. The CDR3 is 14 residues long. The V gene's germline CDR1 is MNHEY and CDR2 SMNVEV (reference sequence). Trimming removed 4 bases at V and 6 bases at J, with 15 bases between. The CDR3 coding sequence is TGTGCCAGCAGTTCCCCGGGATGGGCCGATGGCTACACCTTC. This gives the protein CASSSPGWADGYTF.

This clone came up once. V is TRBV19 and J is TRBJ1-2, with 7 bases lining up with TRBD1. Germline V gene lookup returns CDR1 LNHDA and CDR2 SQIVND (reference sequence). With 6 bases clipped from V and 3 bases from J, the junction kept 10 bases outside the gene matches. The CDR3 totals 15 residues. Here the CDR3 reads CASRGLGGNDYGYTF. CDR3 coding DNA: TGTGCCAGTAGAGGTCTAGGGGGCAACGACTATGGCTACACCTTC.

The CDR3: CASSLTSGNYEQYF. Here the CDR3 DNA reads TGTGCCAGCAGCTTAACGTCAGGGAACTACGAGCAGTACTTC. This sequence joins TRBV7-8 and TRBJ2-7; D possibly corresponds to TRBD1 (5 bases). V lost 2 bases and J lost 3, with 11 bases in between. Germline V gives CDR1 SGHVS, CDR2 FQNEAQ. This CDR3 comprises 14 residues.

CDR3 sequence: CASSPRTSGGNYNEQFF. The CDR3, as DNA: TGTGCCAGCAGCCCCCGGACTAGCGGGGGTAACTACAATGAGCAGTTCTTC. J is TRBJ2-1 and V is TRBV5-6, with 13 bases aligning to TRBD2. V shed 4 bases, J shed 3 bases, and the junction held 7 bases outside the gene matches. Germline values: CDR1 SGHDT, CDR2 YYEEEE. The CDR3 covers 17 residues.

This rearrangement joins TRBV11-2 to TRBJ2-3; D unclear. Germline loops: CDR1 SGHAT, CDR2 FQNNGV. Trimming removed 1 base from V and 1 base from J, with 3 bases in between. This CDR3 spans 13 amino acids. The CDR3 sequence is CASSLGRTDTQYF. In DNA form, the CDR3 reads TGTGCCAGCAGCTTAGGGCGCACAGATACGCAGTATTTT.

The rearrangement links TRBV9 to TRBJ2-3; possibly TRBD1 for D (6 bases). The V gene's germline CDR1 is SGDLS and CDR2 YYNGEE. The V and J ends lost 0 bases and 2 bases respectively, with 10 bases between them. CDR3 length equals 15 residues. The CDR3 DNA is TGTGCCAGCAGCGTAGATCCAGGGGACACAGATACGCAGTATTTT. Encoded protein: CASSVDPGDTDTQYF.

The table lists this clone with a count of one. This chain links TRBV6-5 with TRBJ2-7; 8 bases fit TRBD1. The ends lost 2 bases at V and 7 bases at J; junction bases unmatched: 10. Germline V gene sequence: CDR1 MNHEY, CDR2 SVGAGI. The CDR3 sequence is 15 residues long. The DNA for the CDR3 is TGTGCCAGCAGTTACACCCCGGACAGGGTCGAAGAGCAGTACTTC. Translating gives CASSYTPDRVEEQYF.

The chain links TRBV9 to TRBJ2-1; D might be TRBD2 (6 bases). CDR1 is SGDLS and CDR2 is YYNGEE in the germline V gene. V was cut by 0 bases and J by 4 bases, with 14 bases left in between. This CDR3 is built from 16 residues. CDR3 in DNA: TGTGCCAGCAGCGTAGGAGTCATTAGCGGTTACAATGAGCAGTTCTTC. Amino acid sequence: CASSVGVISGYNEQFF. Full variable domain (remainder filled in from reference TRBV9 and TRBJ2-1): DSGVTQTPKHLITATGQRVTLRCSPRSGDLSVYWYQQSLDQGLQFLIQYYNGEERAKGNILERFSAQQFPDLHSELNLSSLELGDSALYFCASSVGVISGYNEQFFGPGTRLTVL.